The table lists the clone carrying this TCR beta chain with many counts. Its matching antigen is unknown. Patients who underwent sequencing had shown CD8+CD57+ cell expansion by flow cytometry. Patients, without exception, had severe acquired aplastic anemia. Prior therapy had not been administered to any patient at the time of blood sampling. The source of the sample is a study of CD8+CD57+ T cells in acquired aplastic anemia. The overall study: Sorted CD4+ and CD8+ cells gave an average of roughly 3.2 ug of DNA.

TCR beta VDJ and CDR3 were profiled, and genomic DNA was the template. One entry per CDR3 protein, called by TCRdb with MiXCR from the reads. The repertoire includes some 120,000 distinct CDR3 sequences, almost 40% of them detected once, and around 2.7% sits in the top ten. This CDR3 contains 15 residues. CDR1 and CDR2 (germline): LNHDA, SQIVND (reference sequence). The V and J ends lost 4 bases and 0 bases respectively, with 12 bases between them. Study findings and constraints: Some 28 CD8+ CDR3 sequences occurred in both the patients and the controls.

The source of this sequence is a human donor with aplastic anemia. Sequenced input: sorted CD4+, CD8+, or CD8+CD57+ T cells (not recorded which) from PBMCs. This chain connects TRBV19 to TRBJ1-2; weak D call: TRBD1 (5 bases). This CDR3 is CASSTRDGSNYGYTF. CDR3 DNA sequence: TGTGCCAGTAGTACTCGGGACGGATCTAACTATGGCTACACCTTC.